These T cell receptor beta chains were read from a single sample in a study of blood T cell repertoires in COVID-19. Sequencing was performed with immunoSEQ multiplex PCR; in TCRdb, only in-frame clones are kept and a portion is missing. Found here are about 360,000 clones, around nine tenths of them singletons; the top ten hold 3%. The sample was peripheral blood. The receptors derive from a human donor in a cohort sampled during active COVID-19. Both conserved end residues are part of each CDR3. A D gene is named only where the DNA matches it firmly. Only some rows state a clone size, as once, few, many or a class for expanded clones.

d_call	clone_size	v_call	j_call	cdr3_aa	cdr3_nt
TRBD1	NA	TRBV5-1	TRBJ2-2	CASSPNGQGRLFF	TGCGCCAGCAGCCCGAATGGACAGGGCCGGCTGTTTTTT
NA	NA	TRBV7-9	TRBJ1-6	CASSSWTVDNSPLHF	TGTGCCAGCAGCTCGTGGACAGTGGATAATTCACCCCTCCACTTT
NA	NA	TRBV2	TRBJ2-5	CASTRDTETQYF	TGTGCCAGCACACGGGACACAGAGACCCAGTACTTC
NA	NA	TRBV7-9	TRBJ2-3	CASRVGSGTQYF	TGTGCCAGCAGGGTTGGTTCGGGTACGCAGTATTTT
NA	NA	TRBV4-1	TRBJ1-4	CASSHIILKSEKLFF	TGCGCCAGCAGCCACATAATCCTCAAGAGTGAAAAACTGTTTTTT
NA	NA	TRBV25-1	TRBJ1-4	CASSEWGSRQATNEKLFF	TGTGCCAGCAGTGAATGGGGCTCCCGACAGGCAACTAATGAAAAACTGTTTTTT
NA	NA	TRBV11-2	TRBJ1-4	CASSPRVSTNEKLFF	TGTGCCAGCAGCCCTCGGGTCTCAACTAATGAAAAACTGTTTTTT
TRBD1	NA	TRBV29-1	TRBJ1-2	CSVVGQGEITRYGYTF	TGCAGCGTTGTGGGACAGGGGGAAATAACGCGTTATGGCTACACCTTC
TRBD2	NA	TRBV30	TRBJ2-1	CAWSGHVEGSGRFRDEQFF	TGTGCCTGGAGTGGACACGTTGAGGGAAGCGGGAGGTTCAGGGATGAGCAGTTCTTC
NA	NA	TRBV19	TRBJ2-3	CASSPSTDTQYF	TGTGCCAGTAGCCCTAGCACAGATACGCAGTATTTT
TRBD2	NA	TRBV19	TRBJ2-3	CASSTVRERESTDTQYF	TGTGCCAGTAGTACGGTTCGGGAGCGGGAGAGCACAGATACGCAGTATTTT
TRBD1	NA	TRBV25-1	TRBJ2-1	CASSETGVAYNEQFF	TGTGCCAGCAGTGAAACAGGGGTGGCATACAATGAGCAGTTCTTC
NA	NA	TRBV6-6	TRBJ1-4	CASSRRRGGGDFPAKLFF	TGTGCCAGCAGCCGACGACGCGGGGGGGGCGATTTTCCGGCGAAACTGTTTTTT
TRBD1	NA	TRBV6-1	TRBJ1-4	CASSDGDRSTNEKLFF	TGTGCCAGCAGTGACGGGGACAGATCAACTAATGAAAAACTGTTTTTT
NA	once	TRBV9	TRBJ2-7	CASSVAEQDSYEQYF	TGTGCCAGCAGCGTAGCGGAACAGGACTCCTACGAGCAGTACTTC
NA	NA	TRBV6-1	TRBJ1-5	CASSERGASQPQHF	TGTGCCAGCAGTGAACGGGGGGCTAGTCAGCCCCAGCATTTT
NA	once	TRBV10-3	TRBJ2-3	CAISEERESHTDTQYF	TGTGCCATCAGTGAGGAACGGGAGTCGCACACAGATACGCAGTATTTT
TRBD1	NA	TRBV27	TRBJ1-6	CASSTAGGRNSPLHF	TGTGCCAGCAGTACCGCAGGGGGCAGGAATTCACCCCTCCACTTT
NA	NA	TRBV6-5	TRBJ2-1	CASSRTNLNNEQFF	TGTGCCAGCAGCCGCACGAACTTGAACAATGAGCAGTTCTTC
TRBD1	NA	TRBV28	TRBJ2-7	CASTNHRGPGSYEQYF	TGTGCCAGCACCAACCACAGGGGGCCTGGCTCCTACGAGCAGTACTTC
NA	NA	TRBV19	TRBJ2-1	CASSISGIGSKFF	TGTGCCAGTAGTATCTCGGGGATAGGGTCCAAGTTCTTC
TRBD1	NA	TRBV18	TRBJ2-5	CASSPQFGTGGSETQYF	TGTGCCAGCTCACCACAATTCGGGACAGGGGGCTCGGAGACCCAGTACTTC
NA	NA	TRBV4-2	TRBJ1-4	CASSQQEGDEKLFF	TGTGCCAGCAGCCAACAAGAGGGGGATGAAAAACTGTTTTTT
TRBD1	NA	TRBV5-8	TRBJ2-7	CASSPMTGATYEQYF	TGTGCCAGCAGCCCGATGACAGGGGCCACCTACGAGCAGTACTTC
TRBD2	NA	TRBV7-2	TRBJ2-3	CATSPEGGGALDTQYF	TGTGCCACCTCACCAGAGGGCGGGGGGGCCTTAGATACGCAGTATTTT
NA	NA	TRBV29-1	TRBJ1-1	CSVVQGSVTEAFF	TGCAGCGTGGTACAGGGATCGGTAACTGAAGCTTTCTTT
NA	many	TRBV5-8	TRBJ1-5	CASHRTEHQPQHF	TGTGCCAGCCATCGAACAGAACATCAGCCCCAGCATTTT
NA	NA	TRBV19	TRBJ1-2	CAIGSGIGYTF	TGTGCCATCGGGTCCGGGATCGGCTACACCTTC
TRBD1	NA	TRBV9	TRBJ1-6	CASSETGTENSPLHF	TGTGCCAGCAGTGAAACCGGGACAGAGAATTCACCCCTCCACTTT
NA	NA	TRBV29-1	TRBJ2-7	CSVETSASYEQYF	TGCAGCGTTGAGACATCGGCTTCCTACGAGCAGTACTTC
NA	NA	TRBV2	TRBJ1-6	CASRATVGSPLHF	TGTGCCAGCAGAGCGACAGTCGGCTCACCCCTCCACTTT
TRBD1	NA	TRBV27	TRBJ2-5	CASSSRQGETQYF	TGTGCCAGCAGTAGTAGACAGGGAGAGACCCAGTACTTC
TRBD2	few	TRBV4-1	TRBJ2-7	CASSRFSPGLADSYEQYF	TGCGCCAGCAGCCGGTTCTCCCCGGGACTAGCCGACTCCTACGAGCAGTACTTC
TRBD1	NA	TRBV28	TRBJ1-5	CASAHGGIGGFDQPQHF	TGTGCCAGCGCCCACGGTGGGATAGGGGGCTTCGATCAGCCCCAGCATTTT
TRBD1	NA	TRBV15	TRBJ2-1	CATSRDLGTGGNEQFF	TGTGCCACCAGCAGAGATCTTGGGACAGGGGGCAATGAGCAGTTCTTC
TRBD2	NA	TRBV9	TRBJ2-3	CASSARDYSTDTQYF	TGTGCCAGCAGCGCCCGGGACTATAGCACAGATACGCAGTATTTT
NA	NA	TRBV5-1	TRBJ1-4	CASSLSTSGPNEKLFF	TGCGCCAGCAGCTTATCGACCTCAGGGCCTAATGAAAAACTGTTTTTT
NA	NA	TRBV28	TRBJ1-5	CASKAGNQPQHF	TGTGCCAGCAAGGCGGGCAATCAGCCCCAGCATTTT
TRBD1	NA	TRBV19	TRBJ2-7	CASRGGPRLGTYEQYF	TGTGCCAGTAGAGGGGGCCCGCGACTGGGCACCTACGAGCAGTACTTC
TRBD1	NA	TRBV5-4	TRBJ2-7	CASSHRTGSSYEQYF	TGTGCCAGCAGCCACCGGACAGGGAGCTCCTACGAGCAGTACTTC
TRBD1	NA	TRBV6-5	TRBJ2-3	CASSSRDRGMDTQYF	TGTGCCAGCAGCTCCCGGGACAGGGGGATGGATACGCAGTATTTT
NA	NA	TRBV3-1/TRBV3-2	TRBJ2-1	CASSQGRGNEQFF	TGTGCCAGCAGCCAGGGCAGGGGAAATGAGCAGTTCTTC
TRBD1	NA	TRBV28	TRBJ2-7	CASSPAGTGTSEQYF	TGTGCCAGCAGTCCGGCCGGGACAGGGACTTCCGAGCAGTACTTC
TRBD1	NA	TRBV5-5	TRBJ1-4	CASSLGQGFGNEKLFF	TGTGCCAGCAGCTTGGGACAGGGGTTCGGGAATGAAAAACTGTTTTTT
NA	NA	TRBV5-1	TRBJ2-1	CASSASTRGDEQFF	TGCGCCAGCAGCGCGTCGACTAGAGGTGATGAGCAGTTCTTC
TRBD1	NA	TRBV18	TRBJ1-2	CASSPAAAGTGPYGYTF	TGTGCCAGCTCACCAGCGGCAGCCGGGACAGGGCCCTATGGCTACACCTTC
NA	few	TRBV28	TRBJ1-1	CAISSSWGGLWENTEAFF	TGTGCCATCTCCTCTTCCTGGGGGGGACTCTGGGAGAACACTGAAGCTTTCTTT
NA	NA	TRBV13	TRBJ1-1	CASSLVVRGRTEAFF	TGTGCCAGCAGCTTAGTGGTCAGGGGACGCACTGAAGCTTTCTTT
TRBD1	NA	TRBV7-2	TRBJ1-4	CASSPPDGTGGGEKLFF	TGTGCCAGCAGCCCGCCCGATGGGACAGGGGGGGGTGAAAAACTGTTTTTT
NA	NA	TRBV5-4	TRBJ2-1	CASSPSASSYNEQFF	TGTGCCAGCAGCCCGAGCGCAAGCTCCTACAATGAGCAGTTCTTC
NA	NA	TRBV30	TRBJ2-2	CAWSIGQSTGELFF	TGTGCCTGGAGCATCGGACAGTCCACCGGGGAGCTGTTTTTT
NA	NA	TRBV19	TRBJ1-2	CASSTPPPGRGYTF	TGTGCCAGTAGTACCCCCCCACCTGGGAGGGGCTACACCTTC
NA	NA	TRBV2	TRBJ2-3	CASRTRADTQYF	TGTGCCAGCAGGACTAGGGCAGATACGCAGTATTTT
TRBD2	NA	TRBV7-2	TRBJ2-7	CASSLGLAGGILGQYF	TGTGCCAGCAGCTTAGGCCTAGCGGGAGGCATTTTGGGGCAGTACTTC
TRBD2	NA	TRBV20-1	TRBJ2-7	CSASGGDVGNSYEQYF	TGCAGTGCTAGTGGGGGGGATGTGGGAAACTCTTACGAGCAGTACTTC
TRBD2	once	TRBV19	TRBJ2-2	CASRTLAGVYGSTGELFF	TGTGCCAGTAGAACGCTAGCGGGAGTCTACGGGTCCACCGGGGAGCTGTTTTTT
TRBD2	NA	TRBV28	TRBJ2-1	CASSPSGSSYNEQFF	TGTGCCAGCAGCCCGAGCGGGAGCTCCTACAATGAGCAGTTCTTC
TRBD2	NA	TRBV7-3	TRBJ2-2	CASSLDSGNGGELFF	TGTGCCAGCAGCTTAGATAGCGGGAATGGCGGGGAGCTGTTTTTT